Below, 29 T cell receptor beta chains from the same sample are listed, as sequenced in a study of patients and donors after allogeneic stem cell transplantation. MiXCR, applied by TCRdb to the RT-PCR reads, yields one record per CDR3 protein. Among about a million distinct CDR3 sequences listed, over 15% were seen once. Material: blood, either unsorted or a sorted T cell fraction (not recorded which). These receptors originate from a human donor who was either an allogeneic HSCT recipient or a stem cell or donor lymphocyte infusion donor (not recorded which). It is not recorded whose cells these are; they may come from a transplant donor.

The gene calls are TRBV3-1 and TRBJ2-7; D might be TRBD1 (7 bases). The CDR3 length is 15 residues. Trimming cost V 3 bases and J 5 bases, with 17 bases left between them. The germline CDR1 and CDR2 sequences are LGHDT and YNNKEL (reference sequence). CDR3: CASSHETGRHDEQYF. The CDR3 region has the DNA TGTGCCAGCAGCCATGAGACAGGGAGGCACGACGAGCAGTACTTC.

This clonotype has just a few counts. Being one base from a much bigger clone, this may be a read error. The genes are TRBV27 and TRBJ1-2, with 7 bases aligning to TRBD1. V lost 4 bases, J lost 3 bases, and 2 bases stayed unmatched. Germline V gives CDR1 MNHEY, CDR2 SMNVEV (reference sequence). This CDR3 has 13 amino acids. CDR3: CASSSDRDYGYTF. DNA for the CDR3: TGTGCCAGCAGTTCCGACAGGGACTATGGCTACACCTTC.

J is TRBJ1-2 and V is TRBV7-2; D gene ambiguous. The V end lost 3 bases, the J end lost 4 bases, and 15 bases lay between the germline ends. CDR3 size: 15 residues. Germline CDR1 is SGHTA and CDR2 is FQGNSA. This chain's CDR3 is CASSLAPSEGYGYTF. The CDR3 coding sequence is TGTGCCAGCAGCTTGGCCCCGTCGGAAGGCTATGGCTACACCTTC.

This clonotype was seen a handful of times. This sequence joins TRBV18 and TRBJ1-4, with a tentative D call TRBD1 (6 bases). The CDR3 is 14 amino acids. V was clipped by 3 bases and J by 8 bases, with 13 bases between them. Germline V CDR1 and CDR2: KGHSH, LQKENI. CDR3 amino acids: CASSPVTGKEKLFF. The CDR3 DNA reads TGTGCCAGCTCACCCGTTACAGGGAAGGAAAAACTGTTTTTT.

The rearrangement links TRBV20-1 to TRBJ1-2; 7 nucleotides match TRBD1. Per the germline V gene, CDR1 is DFQATT and CDR2 is SNEGSKA (reference sequence). V lost 1 base and J lost 8; bases outside the gene matches: 4. The CDR3 consists of 12 residues. CDR3 protein: CSARAGGRGYTF. The CDR3 DNA follows: TGCAGTGCTAGAGCAGGGGGAAGAGGCTACACCTTC.

The J gene is TRBJ1-2, the V gene TRBV7-3; unclear D gene. V was pared by 0 bases and J by 3 bases, with 11 bases between. Germline V gives CDR1 SGHTA, CDR2 FQGTGA. This CDR3 has 15 amino acids. The CDR3 loop reads CASSLTLTSYYGYTF. CDR3 DNA: TGTGCCAGCAGCTTAACGTTAACCAGCTACTATGGCTACACCTTC.

The chain employs TRBV5-1 and TRBJ1-1; 10 bases match TRBD1. V lost 4 bases to trimming and J lost 3 bases; unmatched junction nucleotides: 18. Germline lookup yields CDR1 SGHRS and CDR2 YFSETQ. The CDR3 extends over 19 amino acids. The DNA for the CDR3 is TGCGCCAGCAGCGCTGGACAGGGGGAATTATCCCTTGGGGACACTGAAGCTTTCTTT. Translation gives CASSAGQGELSLGDTEAFF. Full variable domain (outside the CDR3, taken from reference TRBV5-1 and TRBJ1-1): KAGVTQTPRYLIKTRGQQVTLSCSPISGHRSVSWYQQTPGQGLQFLFEYFSETQRNKGNFPGRFSGRQFSNSRSEMNVSTLELGDSALYLCASSAGQGELSLGDTEAFFGQGTRLTVV.

The chain combines TRBV6-1 with TRBJ1-1, with D unresolved. CDR1 is MNHNS, CDR2 SASEGT, per germline. Deletions cut 4 bases from V and 1 base from J, with 16 bases between. The CDR3 extends over 16 amino acids. DNA for the CDR3: TGTGCCAGCAGTGCCCGGGGTCGGGGTCAGAACACTGAAGCTTTCTTT. Amino acid sequence: CASSARGRGQNTEAFF.

In this sample, this clonotype turned up a few times. The chain is built from TRBV18 and TRBJ1-1; D is undetermined. Trimming pared 3 bases from V and 2 bases from J, leaving 13 bases between. This CDR3 contains 15 residues. Germline V gene data show CDR1 as KGHSH and CDR2 as LQKENI. The CDR3 sequence: CASSPNPALNTEAFF. CDR3 in DNA: TGTGCCAGCTCACCCAACCCGGCCTTAAACACTGAAGCTTTCTTT.

The genes are TRBV14 and TRBJ2-7, with TRBD1 matching over 7 bases. The CDR3 runs to 12 residues. Germline trimming cut 4 bases from V and 7 bases from J; bases unmatched to any gene: 4. Germline V lookup: CDR1 SGHDN, CDR2 FVKESK. CDR3 sequence (DNA): TGTGCCAGCAGCCCGACAGGGTGGGAGCAGTACTTC. It specifies CASSPTGWEQYF.

In this sample, this clonotype turned up a few times. The rearrangement uses TRBV15 and TRBJ2-2; tentative D call: TRBD2 (7 bases). Germline CDR1 LNHNV, CDR2 YYDKDF (reference sequence). This CDR3 contains 16 residues. The V gene lost 3 bases and the J gene lost 3 bases, with 14 bases spanning the gap. The CDR3 loop is CATSRGRGGDTGELFF. The CDR3 bases are TGTGCCACCAGCAGGGGAAGGGGGGGAGACACCGGGGAGCTGTTTTTT.

This clonotype was recorded at least ten times. The genes are TRBV29-1 and TRBJ2-7; no clear D. The CDR3 spans 11 residues. V lost 6 bases and J 3 bases, leaving 9 bases between the germline ends. The germline V gene encodes CDR1 SQVTM and CDR2 ANQGSEA. CDR3 sequence (DNA): TGCAGCGTGGGTAGCTACTACGAGCAGTACTTC. It translates to CSVGSYYEQYF.

The chain uses TRBV28 and TRBJ2-1; D may be TRBD1 or TRBD2 (5 bases each). V dropped 11 bases and J dropped 5 bases, with 19 bases sitting between them. CDR1 is MDHEN, CDR2 SYDVKM, per germline. The CDR3 sequence is 14 residues long. The CDR3 spells CAHAQPWGNNEQFF. Here the CDR3 DNA reads TGTGCCCACGCGCAACCTTGGGGGAACAATGAGCAGTTCTTC.

V usage is TRBV3-1 and J usage is TRBJ2-1; tentatively, D is TRBD1 or TRBD2 (5 bases each). Germline V CDR1 and CDR2: LGHDT, YNNKEL (reference sequence). V dropped 0 bases and J dropped 12 bases, with 12 bases sitting between them. This CDR3 is built from 13 residues. The CDR3 is CASSQEGRGAQFF. CDR3 bases: TGTGCCAGCAGCCAAGAAGGGCGAGGGGCGCAGTTCTTC.

The rearrangement joins TRBV7-2 to TRBJ1-4; TRBD1 matches at 9 bases. This CDR3 is 16 amino acids long. Trimming at V came to 5 bases and at J to 7 bases, leaving 11 bases not matched to a gene. Germline CDR1 reads SGHTA; CDR2 reads FQGNSA. Written as DNA, the CDR3 is TGTGCCAGCAGCATTCAATCGGGGACAGGGACTGAAAAACTGTTTTTT. It codes for CASSIQSGTGTEKLFF.

This clonotype was observed a handful of times. V is TRBV11-2 and J is TRBJ2-5; 12 bases align to TRBD2. This CDR3 is 18 amino acids long. The trim removed 5 bases at V and 5 bases at J, leaving 15 bases unmatched. Germline V CDR1 and CDR2: SGHAT, FQNNGV. The CDR3 here is CASSPPRLAGGVGETQYF. The CDR3 coding sequence is TGTGCCAGCAGCCCCCCCCGGCTAGCGGGAGGGGTTGGGGAGACCCAGTACTTC.

This clonotype was counted a few times. This chain joins TRBV20-1 and TRBJ1-5; TRBD1 matches at 10 bases. The CDR3 sequence is 16 residues long. Trimming cost V 1 base and J 2 bases; bases outside gene matches: 5. Germline V gene data show CDR1 as DFQATT and CDR2 as SNEGSKA (reference sequence). The CDR3 loop reads CSARVTGGARNQPQHF. The CDR3 DNA follows: TGCAGTGCTAGAGTGACAGGGGGCGCACGCAATCAGCCCCAGCATTTT.

This clonotype turned up a few times. The V and J genes are TRBV30 and TRBJ2-2, with 7 bases lining up with TRBD1. The V gene end was trimmed by 3 bases and the J gene end by 1 base; junction bases not matched to a gene: 8. Germline V CDR1 and CDR2: GTSNPN, SVGIG (reference sequence). The CDR3 runs 16 residues. CDR3 in amino acids: CAWRVTGKGNTGELFF. The DNA for the CDR3 is TGTGCCTGGAGGGTGACAGGGAAGGGGAACACCGGGGAGCTGTTTTTT.

Only a few counts were recorded for this clonotype. This chain connects TRBV20-1 to TRBJ2-2; 11 positions match TRBD2. The CDR3 is made up of 15 amino acids. V trimming: 5 bases; J trimming: 6 bases; junction bases outside the gene matches: 8. Germline V CDR1 and CDR2: DFQATT, SNEGSKA (reference sequence). CDR3 region: CSALGPSGRSGELFF. For the CDR3, the DNA is TGCAGTGCTCTAGGCCCTAGCGGGAGGTCCGGGGAGCTGTTTTTT.

This clonotype was seen a few times. DNA for the CDR3: TGTGCCAGCAGTTTTCGCATTTTTGAGGGGCAGGACAGGTACAATGAGCAGTTCTTC. Residues: CASSFRIFEGQDRYNEQFF. The chain links TRBV12-3 or TRBV12-4 to TRBJ2-1; 7 bases are shared with TRBD1. This CDR3 contains 19 residues. The J segment lost 4 bases and the V segment lost 3 bases, leaving 18 bases of the junction unmatched.

This clonotype showed up many times. The chain couples TRBV25-1 to TRBJ2-3, with D perhaps TRBD2 (5 bases). The V end lost 5 bases, the J end lost 3 bases, and 9 bases lay between the germline ends. There are 13 residues in the CDR3. Germline-derived CDR1 and CDR2 are MGHDK and SYGVNS. CDR3 nucleotides: TGTGCCAGCAGTCGATTAGCGACAGATACGCAGTATTTT. Its protein product is CASSRLATDTQYF. Supplemented by reference TRBV25-1 and TRBJ2-3, the full variable domain reads EADIYQTPRYLVIGTGKKITLECSQTMGHDKMYWYQQDPGMELHLIHYSYGVNSTEKGDLSSESTVSRIRTEHFPLTLESARPSHTSQYLCASSRLATDTQYFGPGTRLTVL.

The rearrangement joins TRBV9 to TRBJ1-5; D not certain. This CDR3 contains 14 residues. Trimming took off 2 bases at V and 0 bases at J, with 6 bases between the two ends. From germline, CDR1 is SGDLS and CDR2 YYNGEE. CDR3 DNA: TGTGCCAGCAGCGTTCACGATAGCAATCAGCCCCAGCATTTT. Encoded protein: CASSVHDSNQPQHF.

This clonotype came up a few times. J is TRBJ1-1 and V is TRBV6-1, with 7 bases identical to TRBD1. Germline CDR1 MNHNS, CDR2 SASEGT. Losses at the gene ends were 7 bases for V and 4 bases for J; bases not matched to a gene: 12. The CDR3 contains 15 residues. CDR3 region: CASTERQGGITEAFF. The CDR3 DNA sequence: TGTGCCAGCACGGAACGACAGGGCGGTATCACTGAAGCTTTCTTT.

The chain links TRBV7-6 to TRBJ1-1; 7 positions agree with TRBD1. V gave up 1 base and J gave up 3 bases; unmatched junction bases: 5. The V gene's germline CDR1 is SGHVS and CDR2 FNYEAQ. The CDR3 extends over 15 amino acids. CDR3 protein: CASSLGPGGDTEAFF. DNA for the CDR3: TGTGCCAGCAGCTTAGGTCCAGGGGGGGACACTGAAGCTTTCTTT.

This clonotype appeared once. The rearrangement links TRBV15 to TRBJ2-1; D is perhaps TRBD1 (7 bases). Germline-derived CDR1 and CDR2 are LNHNV and YYDKDF (reference sequence). With 5 bases removed from V and 2 bases from J, the gap between germline ends came to 19 bases. CDR3 size: 17 residues. The CDR3 bases are TGTGCCACCAGCTCCCGGACAGGCCGGGGGACCTACAATGAGCAGTTCTTC. Protein product: CATSSRTGRGTYNEQFF.

The chain carries TRBV5-6 and TRBJ2-3; 9 positions agree with TRBD2. The germline CDR1 and CDR2 sequences are SGHDT and YYEEEE. With 0 bases clipped from V and 2 bases from J, the junction kept 13 bases outside the gene matches. The CDR3 has 19 residues. The CDR3 here is CASSLAVASGDPHTDTQYF. The CDR3, as DNA: TGTGCCAGCAGCTTGGCCGTGGCTAGCGGGGACCCTCACACAGATACGCAGTATTTT.

A few counts support this clonotype. The chain combines TRBV28 with TRBJ2-7; no clear D gene. Germline-derived CDR1 and CDR2 are MDHEN and SYDVKM. CDR3 length equals 14 residues. Trimming took off 3 bases at V and 2 bases at J, with 11 bases between the two ends. The CDR3 DNA sequence: TGTGCCAGCAGTTTGGGCTGGGGTCCCTACGAGCAGTACTTC. Protein: CASSLGWGPYEQYF.

This rearrangement joins TRBV20-1 to TRBJ2-5; weak D call: TRBD2 (6 bases). CDR1 is DFQATT and CDR2 is SNEGSKA in the germline V gene (reference sequence). V lost 3 bases and J lost 1, with 18 bases in between. The CDR3 runs to 16 residues. CDR3 sequence: CSARPARGNPQETQYF. The DNA for the CDR3 is TGCAGTGCTAGGCCAGCTCGCGGGAACCCCCAAGAGACCCAGTACTTC.

The rearrangement links TRBV2 to TRBJ1-5; a possible D gene is TRBD1 (6 bases). Germline V gene lookup returns CDR1 SNHLY and CDR2 FYNNEI. CDR3 length: 14 residues. Trimming pared 6 bases from V and 7 bases from J, leaving 16 bases between. The CDR3 bases are TGTGCCAGCAGCGAGGGGGGGGGCAGCCAGCCCCAGCATTTT. It translates to CASSEGGGSQPQHF. Based on the CDR3 plus reference TRBV2 and TRBJ1-5, the full variable domain is EPEVTQTPSHQVTQMGQEVILRCVPISNHLYFYWYRQILGQKVEFLVSFYNNEISEKSEIFDDQFSVERPDGSNFTLKIRSTKLEDSAMYFCASSEGGGSQPQHFGDGTRLSIL.